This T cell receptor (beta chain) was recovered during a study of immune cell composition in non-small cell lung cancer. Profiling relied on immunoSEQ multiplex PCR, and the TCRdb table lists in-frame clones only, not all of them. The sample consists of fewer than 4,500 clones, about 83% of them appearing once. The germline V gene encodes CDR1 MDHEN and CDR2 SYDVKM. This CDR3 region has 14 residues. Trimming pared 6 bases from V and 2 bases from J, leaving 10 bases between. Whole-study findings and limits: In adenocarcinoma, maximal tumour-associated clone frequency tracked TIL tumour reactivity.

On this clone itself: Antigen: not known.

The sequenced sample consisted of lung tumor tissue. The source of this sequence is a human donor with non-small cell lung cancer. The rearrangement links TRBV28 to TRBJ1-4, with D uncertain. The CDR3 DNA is TGTGCCAGCAGGATGACCGGGACTAATGAAAAACTGTTTTTT. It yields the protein CASRMTGTNEKLFF.